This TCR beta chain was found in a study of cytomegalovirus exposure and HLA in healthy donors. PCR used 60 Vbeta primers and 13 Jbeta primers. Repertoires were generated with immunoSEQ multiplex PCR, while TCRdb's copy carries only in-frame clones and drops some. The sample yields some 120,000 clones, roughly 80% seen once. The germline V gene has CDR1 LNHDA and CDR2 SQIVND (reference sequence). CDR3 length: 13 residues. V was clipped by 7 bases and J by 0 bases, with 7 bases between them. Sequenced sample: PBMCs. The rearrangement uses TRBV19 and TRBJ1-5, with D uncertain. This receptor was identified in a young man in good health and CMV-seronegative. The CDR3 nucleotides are TGTGCCAGTAATGTGTATAGCAATCAGCCCCAGCATTTT. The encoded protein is CASNVYSNQPQHF.